Given below is one T cell receptor beta chain in context. These data are taken from a study of T cells in Graves' hyperthyroidism and ophthalmopathy. Amplified TCR beta CDR3 regions came from RNA transcripts. The HTBI primer set drove a first-round RT-PCR of the TCR CDR3. A single record per CDR3 protein comes from TCRdb applying MiXCR to the multiplex PCR reads. The table includes 500,000 or so distinct CDR3 sequences, 16% detected once. Source material: blood. The source of this sequence is a woman in her thirties with Graves' ophthalmopathy.

CDR3 sequence reads: CASSLESQSSYNSPLHF. CDR3 DNA sequence: TGTGCCAGCAGCCTCGAGTCCCAGAGCTCCTATAATTCACCCCTCCACTTT. The V gene is TRBV9, the J gene TRBJ1-6; no definite D call. This CDR3 has 17 amino acids. The V gene's germline CDR1 is SGDLS and CDR2 YYNGEE. V was trimmed by 4 bases and J by 0 bases, leaving 14 bases between them.